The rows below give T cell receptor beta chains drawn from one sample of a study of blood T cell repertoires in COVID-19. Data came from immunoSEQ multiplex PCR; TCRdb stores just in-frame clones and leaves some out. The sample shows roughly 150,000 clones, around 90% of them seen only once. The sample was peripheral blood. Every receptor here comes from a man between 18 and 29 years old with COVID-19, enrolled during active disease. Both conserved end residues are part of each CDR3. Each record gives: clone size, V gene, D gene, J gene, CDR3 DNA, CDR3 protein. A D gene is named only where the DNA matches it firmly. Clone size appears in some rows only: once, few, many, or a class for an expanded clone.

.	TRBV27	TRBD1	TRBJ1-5	TGTGCCAGCAACGCCTCAGGGGGACCAATCGAGGATAGCAATCAGCCCCAGCATTTT	CASNASGGPIEDSNQPQHF
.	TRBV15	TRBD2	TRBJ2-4	TGTGCCACCAGCAGTTTTACCGGACTAGCGGGGTGGGTAGCCAAAAACATTCAGTACTTC	CATSSFTGLAGWVAKNIQYF
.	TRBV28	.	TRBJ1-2	TGTGCCAGCAAACGAGACTATGGCTACACCTTC	CASKRDYGYTF
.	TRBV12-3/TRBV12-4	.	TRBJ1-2	TGTGCCAGCAGTTTGGGCGGGACGGGAGGCTACACCTTC	CASSLGGTGGYTF
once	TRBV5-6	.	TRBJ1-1	TGTGCCAGCAGCTTGGGAGGGCCTTTGAACACTGAAGCTTTCTTT	CASSLGGPLNTEAFF
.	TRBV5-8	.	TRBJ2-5	TGTGCCAGCAGCTTGGACCGAGCCCTGAGCGGCCAGTACTTC	CASSLDRALSGQYF
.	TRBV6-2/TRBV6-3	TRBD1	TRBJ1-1	TGTGCCAGCAGTTACCTCGGACAGGGGGAAGCTTTCTTT	CASSYLGQGEAFF
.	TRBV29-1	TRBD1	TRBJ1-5	TGCAGCGTTATGGACAGGGGAGGGGATCAGCCCCAGCATTTT	CSVMDRGGDQPQHF
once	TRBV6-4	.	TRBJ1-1	TGTGCCAGCAGTGTCGAGGGAGGGGGAACTGAAGCTTTCTTT	CASSVEGGGTEAFF
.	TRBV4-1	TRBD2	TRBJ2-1	TGCGCCAGCAGCCAACTAGGACTAGCGGGTACTCCGCTGTCCTACAATGAGCAGTTCTTC	CASSQLGLAGTPLSYNEQFF
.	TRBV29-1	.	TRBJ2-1	TGCAGCGTTGAAGTCAGATACAATGAGCAGTTCTTC	CSVEVRYNEQFF
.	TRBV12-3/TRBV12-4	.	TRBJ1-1	TGTGCCAGCAGTTCAACTATGAACACTGAAGCTTTCTTT	CASSSTMNTEAFF
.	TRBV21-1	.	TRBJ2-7	TGTGCCAGCAGCCCCGTCGACCGGGACAGGGAAGGCAACGAGCAGTACTTC	CASSPVDRDREGNEQYF
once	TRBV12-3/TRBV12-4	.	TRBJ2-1	TGTGCCAGCAGTTTTGAAAGCGAACAGTTCTTC	CASSFESEQFF
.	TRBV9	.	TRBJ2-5	TGTGCCAGCAGCGTAGGGGGCTGGGAGACCCAGTACTTC	CASSVGGWETQYF
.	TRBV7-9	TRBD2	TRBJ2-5	TGTGCCAGCAGCTTACCAGCTGGACTAGCGGGATCCAGGCGGGAGACCCAGTACTTC	CASSLPAGLAGSRRETQYF
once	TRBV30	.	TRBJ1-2	TGTGCGGCCAATGTAGGCTACACCTTC	CAANVGYTF
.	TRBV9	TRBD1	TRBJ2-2	TGTGCCAGCAGCGGATCGAAATCGGGACAGGGCACCGGGGAGCTGTTTTTT	CASSGSKSGQGTGELFF
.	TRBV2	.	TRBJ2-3	TGTGCCAGAGGAGCCGAAAGCACAGATACGCAGTATTTT	CARGAESTDTQYF
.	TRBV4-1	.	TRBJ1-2	TGCGCCAGCAGCCAGTTACAGAGAGCTAACTATGGCTACACCTTC	CASSQLQRANYGYTF
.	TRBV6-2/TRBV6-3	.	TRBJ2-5	TGTGCCAGCAGCCCCCAGCCCCCCAAATCGGGGACCCAGTACTTC	CASSPQPPKSGTQYF
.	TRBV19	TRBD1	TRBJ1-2	TGTGCCAGTAGTCTGCCGGGACAGGGGGATGGCTACACCTTC	CASSLPGQGDGYTF
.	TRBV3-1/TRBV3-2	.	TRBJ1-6	TGTGCCAGCAGCCGAGGTGACCCCCGCTCCTATAATTCACCCCTCCACTTT	CASSRGDPRSYNSPLHF
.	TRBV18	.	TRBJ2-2	TGTGCCAGCTCACCCACTTCCGCCGGGGAGCTGTTTTTT	CASSPTSAGELFF
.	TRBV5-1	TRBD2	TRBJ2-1	TGCGCCAGCAGCATATCGGGACTAGCGGGTTACAATGAGCAGTTCTTC	CASSISGLAGYNEQFF
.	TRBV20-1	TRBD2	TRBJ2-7	TGCAGTGTCGCGGGAGACGAGCAGTACTTC	CSVAGDEQYF
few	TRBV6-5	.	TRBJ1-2	TGTGCCAGCAGTTACGCTTGGGAGGTTGGCTATGGCTACACCTTC	CASSYAWEVGYGYTF
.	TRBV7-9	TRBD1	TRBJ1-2	TGTGCCAGCACCGCGACAGGGGAGAGGAATGGCTACACCTTC	CASTATGERNGYTF
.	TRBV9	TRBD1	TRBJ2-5	TGTGCCAGCAACCCTCCTTCGGGACAGCAAGAGACCCAGTACTTC	CASNPPSGQQETQYF
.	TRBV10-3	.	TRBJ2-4	TGTGCCATCAGTGAGTCGACCCTCAGAGGGACCAAAAACATTCAGTACTTC	CAISESTLRGTKNIQYF
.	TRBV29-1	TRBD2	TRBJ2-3	TGCAGCGTTGGGGGGGGACGCACAGATACGCAGTATTTT	CSVGGGRTDTQYF
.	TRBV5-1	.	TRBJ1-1	TGCGCCAGCAGCTTATTAACACCGAACACTGAAGCTTTCTTT	CASSLLTPNTEAFF
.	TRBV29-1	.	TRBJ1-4	.	CSVGTGAANEKLLF
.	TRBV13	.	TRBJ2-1	TGTGCCAGCAGTTCCCTTCTTGGTACGGGCAATGAGCAGTTCTTC	CASSSLLGTGNEQFF
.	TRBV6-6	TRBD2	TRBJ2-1	TGTGCCAGCAGTTCCCCGGGACTAGAGGGGGATGAGCAGTTCTTC	CASSSPGLEGDEQFF
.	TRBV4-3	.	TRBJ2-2	TGCGCCAGCAGCCAAGATAATAGCGCCGTGAACACCGGGGAGCTGTTTTTT	CASSQDNSAVNTGELFF
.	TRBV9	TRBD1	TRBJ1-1	TGTGCCAGCAGCTCGGGGGACAGGGTTGGTGAAGCTTTCTTT	CASSSGDRVGEAFF
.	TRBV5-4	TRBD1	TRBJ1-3	TGTGCCAGCAGCGAGGGGGCCACCATATATTTT	CASSEGATIYF
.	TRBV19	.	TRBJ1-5	TGTGCCAGTAGTATGGAGGTTAGTAGCAATCAGCCCCAGCATTTT	CASSMEVSSNQPQHF
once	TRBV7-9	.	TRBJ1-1	TGTGCCAGCAGCTTAGCGCTTGACTGGTGGGACACTGAAGCTTTCTTT	CASSLALDWWDTEAFF
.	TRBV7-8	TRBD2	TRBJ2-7	TGTGCCAGCAGCTCGCCTAGCGGGAGGGCGGGGGAGCAGTACTTC	CASSSPSGRAGEQYF
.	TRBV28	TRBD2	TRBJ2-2	TGTGCCAGCAGTTCTCCCAGGACTAGCGGGAGGGCCGGGGAGCTGTTTTTT	CASSSPRTSGRAGELFF